This T cell receptor beta chain was recovered during a study of vaccination and CD4 T cells after COVID-19. Germline trimming cut 0 bases from V and 0 bases from J; bases unmatched to any gene: 1. CDR3 length: 15 amino acids. Germline V CDR1 and CDR2: SGHTA, FQGNSA. Sample treatment: roughly 10-day PBMC culture with coronavirus spike peptide pools or control peptides (ViraFEST assay). Via ViraFEST, peptide pools expanded antigen-specific T cells before TCR sequencing. The Oncomine TCR Beta short-read assay sequenced DNA from cultured CD4+ T cells. TCRdb analysed the PCR reads with MiXCR anew, one entry per CDR3 protein. The data show some 10,000 distinct CDR3 sequences, with less than 75% seen just once and 15% to 20% held by the top ten. A note on this clonotype: Antigen unknown.

The sequenced sample was CD4+ T cells from blood, cultured in vitro. The clonotype comes from a human donor who had recovered from COVID-19. The chain links TRBV7-2 to TRBJ2-7, with 8 bases matching TRBD2. The CDR3 DNA sequence: TGTGCCAGCAGCTTAGCGAGCGGGGGCTCCTACGAGCAGTACTTC. Protein: CASSLASGGSYEQYF.